The 18 T cell receptor beta chains presented below share a single source sample, sequenced in a study of blood T cells in healthy people across ages. A second about 7 to 11 cycle PCR used barcoded and J-beta primers. TCRdb reanalysed the 5' RACE reads using MiXCR and keeps one entry per CDR3 protein. The sample holds 1.5 million or so distinct CDR3 sequences, less than 45% seen once. Material for sequencing was blood. The origin of the receptors is a young woman in good health.

This clonotype occurred many times. This chain joins TRBV5-1 and TRBJ1-2; D is perhaps TRBD1 (6 bases). Germline CDR1 and CDR2: SGHRS and YFSETQ. The V and J ends lost 0 bases and 1 base respectively, with 7 bases between them. This CDR3 spans 14 amino acids. CDR3 in DNA: TGCGCCAGCAGCTTGGGGACAGTTAACTATGGCTACACCTTC. It specifies CASSLGTVNYGYTF. The entire variable domain, with the rest obtained from reference TRBV5-1 and TRBJ1-2, is as follows: KAGVTQTPRYLIKTRGQQVTLSCSPISGHRSVSWYQQTPGQGLQFLFEYFSETQRNKGNFPGRFSGRQFSNSRSEMNVSTLELGDSALYLCASSLGTVNYGYTFGSGTRLTVV.

The chain recombines TRBV5-4 with TRBJ2-1; D call uncertain. Deletions cut 2 bases from V and 0 bases from J, with 9 bases between. The germline CDR1 and CDR2 sequences are SGHNT and YYREEE (reference sequence). The CDR3 sequence is 15 residues long. The CDR3 sequence is CASSFTDSSYNEQFF. CDR3 DNA sequence: TGTGCCAGCAGCTTCACGGATAGCTCCTACAATGAGCAGTTCTTC.

This clonotype was counted between two and nine times. The V and J genes are TRBV20-1 and TRBJ2-5; perhaps TRBD2 as D (6 bases). Between the trimmed V and J ends, which lost 5 bases and 5 bases, there was a span of 15 bases. The CDR3 contains 13 residues. CDR1 is DFQATT and CDR2 is SNEGSKA in the germline V gene (reference sequence). The CDR3 reads CSARKTSGETQYF. The CDR3 bases are TGCAGTGCTCGAAAGACTAGTGGGGAGACCCAGTACTTC.

The V gene is TRBV2, the J gene TRBJ2-4; 7 bases align to TRBD1. Judging by the DNA end, TRBJ2-7 fits better; the J call may be wrong. CDR1 and CDR2 from the germline V gene are SNHLY and FYNNEI. The CDR3 covers 11 residues. The CDR3 loop reads CAIDRVSEQYF. In DNA form, the CDR3 reads TGTGCCATAGACAGGGTCTCCGAGCAGTACTTC.

This clonotype was observed a handful of times. V gene TRBV11-2 combines with J gene TRBJ2-5; D may be TRBD1 or TRBD2 (6 bases each). Germline V gene lookup returns CDR1 SGHAT and CDR2 FQNNGV. With 5 bases removed from V and 0 bases from J, the gap between germline ends came to 13 bases. The CDR3 has 15 residues. The CDR3: CASSHPRDNQETQYF. The CDR3, as DNA: TGTGCCAGCAGCCATCCGCGGGACAACCAAGAGACCCAGTACTTC.

This sequence joins TRBV14 and TRBJ1-1; a possible D gene is TRBD1 (6 bases). This CDR3 contains 16 residues. Germline V gene data show CDR1 as SGHDN and CDR2 as FVKESK. V was trimmed by 5 bases and J by 2 bases, leaving 18 bases between them. The CDR3 coding sequence is TGTGCCAGCAGCACTAGCCTCCGGGACACAAACACTGAAGCTTTCTTT. Residues: CASSTSLRDTNTEAFF.

This clonotype has only a few counts. This sequence joins TRBV9 and TRBJ2-5, with D perhaps matching TRBD2 (5 bases). The J call is doubtful: the DNA matches TRBJ2-7 better. The CDR3 sequence is 14 residues long. Per the germline V gene, CDR1 is SGDLS and CDR2 is YYNGEE. This CDR3 is CASSVAAGIYEQYF. The CDR3 coding sequence is TGTGCCAGCAGCGTAGCAGCCGGGATTTACGAGCAGTACTTC.

This clonotype has at least ten counts. The CDR3 loop is CASSQTGQNNYGYTF. DNA for the CDR3: TGCGCCAGCAGCCAAACGGGACAGAATAACTATGGCTACACCTTC. The chain combines TRBV4-1 with TRBJ1-2; 7 nucleotides match TRBD1. V gave up 2 bases and J gave up 1 base; unmatched junction bases: 4. The CDR3 is 15 amino acids. CDR1 and CDR2 from the germline V gene are MGHRA and YSYEKL.

This chain connects TRBV7-2 to TRBJ2-4; 9 bases are shared with TRBD2. The end of the DNA fits TRBJ2-7 better, so the J call may be wrong. Germline assignment: CDR1 SGHTA and CDR2 FQGNSA. CDR3 length: 15 residues. CDR3: CASSPLSGRGYEQYF. The CDR3 DNA is TGTGCCAGCAGCCCCCTTAGCGGGAGAGGCTACGAGCAGTACTTC.

The chain links TRBV5-1 to TRBJ1-3; TRBD1 might be the D (5 bases). The germline gives CDR1 SGHRS, CDR2 YFSETQ. Trimming took off 4 bases at V and 5 bases at J, with 16 bases between the two ends. The CDR3 consists of 15 residues. Here the CDR3 DNA reads TGCGCCAGCAGCCTGGGGGACCCTCCCAGAAACACCATATATTTT. Translation gives CASSLGDPPRNTIYF.

The chain carries TRBV20-1 and TRBJ1-6; D remains unclear. The CDR3 is 13 amino acids. V lost 6 bases and J lost 7, with 13 bases in between. Germline V lookup: CDR1 DFQATT, CDR2 SNEGSKA (reference sequence). This chain's CDR3 is CSATLVRNSPLHF. The CDR3 DNA reads TGCAGTGCCACCCTGGTTAGGAATTCACCCCTCCACTTT.

Notes on this clonotype: At one boundary the junction diverges from the germline segment, which might be a read error. This chain uses TRBV27 with TRBJ2-3; the match to TRBD1 covers 8 bases. The CDR3 contains 14 residues. The germline CDR1 and CDR2 sequences are MNHEY and SMNVEV (reference sequence). CDR3 amino acids: CASRSGQGPDMQYF. The CDR3 DNA sequence: TGTGCCAGCAGATCAGGACAGGGCCCAGATATGCAGTATTTT.

This clonotype was seen a handful of times. V is TRBV6-5 and J is TRBJ2-1; 11 bases align to TRBD2. J was trimmed by 10 bases and V by 0 bases; bases with no gene match: 8. CDR3 length equals 16 residues. Germline values: CDR1 MNHEY, CDR2 SVGAGI. The CDR3 DNA reads as TGTGCCAGCAGTTACTCGTGGCCTAGCGGGGGGAACGAGCAGTTCTTC. Its translation is CASSYSWPSGGNEQFF.

V and J are TRBV29-1 and TRBJ2-2; D is unresolved. V lost 7 bases to trimming and J lost 3 bases, with 9 bases between them. The CDR3 sequence is 12 residues long. CDR1 SQVTM and CDR2 ANQGSEA come from the germline V gene. The CDR3 coding sequence is TGCAGCGCTGCGGTCGACACCGGGGAGCTGTTTTTT. Translating it yields CSAAVDTGELFF.

This clonotype was observed a few times. The rearrangement joins TRBV9 to TRBJ1-3; D gene unclear. The V and J ends lost 0 bases and 4 bases respectively, with 20 bases between them. The germline CDR1 and CDR2 sequences are SGDLS and YYNGEE. The CDR3 spans 18 residues. The CDR3 nucleotides read TGTGCCAGCAGCGTAGTTTCGTTCCCTTGGCGCTCGGGAAACACCATATATTTT. Translating it yields CASSVVSFPWRSGNTIYF.

The chain couples TRBV29-1 to TRBJ1-1; 9 bases fit TRBD1. This CDR3 region has 16 residues. The V segment lost 4 bases and the J segment 0 bases; nucleotides outside the gene matches: 9. Germline CDR1 and CDR2: SQVTM and ANQGSEA. DNA for the CDR3: TGCAGCGTTGCAGGGACAGGGTGGAACCTGAACACTGAAGCTTTCTTT. Amino acids: CSVAGTGWNLNTEAFF.

Only a few counts were recorded for this clonotype. The rearrangement links TRBV7-3 to TRBJ1-1, with D perhaps TRBD1 (5 bases). V dropped 0 bases and J dropped 3 bases, with 14 bases sitting between them. CDR1 SGHTA and CDR2 FQGTGA come from the germline V gene. This CDR3 has 16 amino acids. CDR3 sequence: CASSLTGVRGYTEAFF. DNA for the CDR3: TGTGCCAGCAGCTTAACGGGGGTAAGGGGATACACTGAAGCTTTCTTT.

This clonotype was picked up many times. V is TRBV9 and J is TRBJ2-1, with 11 bases aligning to TRBD2. Germline trimming cut 3 bases from V and 8 bases from J; bases unmatched to any gene: 7. The CDR3 is 15 residues long. The V gene's germline CDR1 is SGDLS and CDR2 YYNGEE. The CDR3 coding sequence is TGTGCCAGCAGCGCTACTAGCGGGAGACTCGATGAGCAGTTCTTC. Its translation is CASSATSGRLDEQFF.